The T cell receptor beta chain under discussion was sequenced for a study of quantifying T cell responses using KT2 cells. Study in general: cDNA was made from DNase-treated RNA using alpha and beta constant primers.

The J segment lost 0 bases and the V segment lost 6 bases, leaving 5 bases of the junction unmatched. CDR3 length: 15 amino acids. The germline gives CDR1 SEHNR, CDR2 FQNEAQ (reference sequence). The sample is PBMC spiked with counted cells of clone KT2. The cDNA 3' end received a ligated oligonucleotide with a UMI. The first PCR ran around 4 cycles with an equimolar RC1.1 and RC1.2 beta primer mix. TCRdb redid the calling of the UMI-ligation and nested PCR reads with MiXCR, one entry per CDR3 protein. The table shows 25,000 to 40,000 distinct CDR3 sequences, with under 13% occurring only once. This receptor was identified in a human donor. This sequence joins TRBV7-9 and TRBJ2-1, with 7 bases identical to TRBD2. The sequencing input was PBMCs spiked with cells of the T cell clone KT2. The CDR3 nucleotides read TGTGCCAGCAGATGGGGGGGAAGCTCCTACAATGAGCAGTTCTTC. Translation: CASRWGGSSYNEQFF.